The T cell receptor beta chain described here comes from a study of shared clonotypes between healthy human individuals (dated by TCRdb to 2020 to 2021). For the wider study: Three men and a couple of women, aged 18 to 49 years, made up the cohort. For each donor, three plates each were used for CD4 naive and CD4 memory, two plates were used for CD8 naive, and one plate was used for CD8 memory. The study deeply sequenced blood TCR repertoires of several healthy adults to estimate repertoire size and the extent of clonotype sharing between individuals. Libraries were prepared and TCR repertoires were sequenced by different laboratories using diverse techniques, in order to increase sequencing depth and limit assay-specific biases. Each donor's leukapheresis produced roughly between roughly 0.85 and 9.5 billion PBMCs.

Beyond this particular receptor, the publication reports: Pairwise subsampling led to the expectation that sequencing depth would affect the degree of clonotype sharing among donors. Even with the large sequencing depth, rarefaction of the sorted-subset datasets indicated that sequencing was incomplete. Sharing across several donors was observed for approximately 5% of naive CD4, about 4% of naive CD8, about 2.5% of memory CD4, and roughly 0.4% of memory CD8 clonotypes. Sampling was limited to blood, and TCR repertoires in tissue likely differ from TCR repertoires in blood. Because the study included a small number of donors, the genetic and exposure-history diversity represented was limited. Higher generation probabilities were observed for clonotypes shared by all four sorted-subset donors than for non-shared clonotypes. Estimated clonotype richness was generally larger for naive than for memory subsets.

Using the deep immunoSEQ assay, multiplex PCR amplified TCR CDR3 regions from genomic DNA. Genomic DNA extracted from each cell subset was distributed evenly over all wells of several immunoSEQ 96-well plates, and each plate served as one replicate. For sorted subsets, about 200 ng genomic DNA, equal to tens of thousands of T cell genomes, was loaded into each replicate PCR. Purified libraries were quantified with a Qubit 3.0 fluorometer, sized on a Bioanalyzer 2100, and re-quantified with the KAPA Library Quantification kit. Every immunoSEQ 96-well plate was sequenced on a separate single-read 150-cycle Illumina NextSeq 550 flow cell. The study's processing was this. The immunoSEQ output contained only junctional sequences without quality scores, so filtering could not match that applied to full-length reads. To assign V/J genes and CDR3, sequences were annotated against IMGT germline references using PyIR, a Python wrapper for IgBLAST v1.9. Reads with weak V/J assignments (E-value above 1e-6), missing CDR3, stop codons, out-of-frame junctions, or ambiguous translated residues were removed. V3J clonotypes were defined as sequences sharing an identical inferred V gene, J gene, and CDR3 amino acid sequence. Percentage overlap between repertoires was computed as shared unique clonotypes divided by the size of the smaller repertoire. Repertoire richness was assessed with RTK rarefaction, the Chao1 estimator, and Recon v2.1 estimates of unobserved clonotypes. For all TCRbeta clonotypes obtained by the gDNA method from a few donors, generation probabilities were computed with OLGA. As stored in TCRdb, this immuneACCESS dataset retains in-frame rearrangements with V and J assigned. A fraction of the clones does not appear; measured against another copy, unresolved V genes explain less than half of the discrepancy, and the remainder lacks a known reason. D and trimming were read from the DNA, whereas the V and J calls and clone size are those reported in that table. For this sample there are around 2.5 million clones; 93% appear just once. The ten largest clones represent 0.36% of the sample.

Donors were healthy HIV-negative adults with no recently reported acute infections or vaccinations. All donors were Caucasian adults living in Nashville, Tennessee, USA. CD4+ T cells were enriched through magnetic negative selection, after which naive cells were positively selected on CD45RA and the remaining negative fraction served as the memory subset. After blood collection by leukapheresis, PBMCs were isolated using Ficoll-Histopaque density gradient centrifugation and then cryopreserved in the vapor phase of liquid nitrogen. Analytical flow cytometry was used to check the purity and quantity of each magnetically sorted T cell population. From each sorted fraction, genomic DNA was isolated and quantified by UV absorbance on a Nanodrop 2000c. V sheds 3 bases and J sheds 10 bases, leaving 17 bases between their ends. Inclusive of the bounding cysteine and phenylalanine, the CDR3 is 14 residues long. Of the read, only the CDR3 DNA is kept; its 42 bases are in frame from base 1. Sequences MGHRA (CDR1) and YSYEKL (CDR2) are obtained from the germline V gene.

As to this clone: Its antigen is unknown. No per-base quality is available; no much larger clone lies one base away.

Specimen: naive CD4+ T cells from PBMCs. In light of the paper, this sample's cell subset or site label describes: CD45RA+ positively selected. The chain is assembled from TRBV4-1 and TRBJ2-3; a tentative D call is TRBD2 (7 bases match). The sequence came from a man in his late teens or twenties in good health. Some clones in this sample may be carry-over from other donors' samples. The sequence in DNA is TGCGCCAGCAGCCAGGAAGGGGGGGGAGGCGCGCAGTATTTT. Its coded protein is CASSQEGGGGAQYF.